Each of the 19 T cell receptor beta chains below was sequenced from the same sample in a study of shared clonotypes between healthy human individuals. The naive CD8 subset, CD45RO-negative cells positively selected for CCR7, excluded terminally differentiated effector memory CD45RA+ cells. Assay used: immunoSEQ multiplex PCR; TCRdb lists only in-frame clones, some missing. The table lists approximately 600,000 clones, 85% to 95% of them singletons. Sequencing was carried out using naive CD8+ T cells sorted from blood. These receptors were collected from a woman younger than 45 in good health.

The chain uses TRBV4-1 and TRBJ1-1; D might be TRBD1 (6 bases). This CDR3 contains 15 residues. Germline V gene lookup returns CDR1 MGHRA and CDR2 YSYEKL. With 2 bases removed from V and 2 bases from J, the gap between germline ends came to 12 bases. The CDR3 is CASSQRYRDNTEAFF. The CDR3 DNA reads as TGCGCCAGCAGCCAAAGGTACAGGGATAACACTGAAGCTTTCTTT.

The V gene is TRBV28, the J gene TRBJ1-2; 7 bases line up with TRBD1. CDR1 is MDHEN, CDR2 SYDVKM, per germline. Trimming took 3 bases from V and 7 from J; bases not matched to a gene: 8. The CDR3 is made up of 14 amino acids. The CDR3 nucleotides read TGTGCCAGCAGTTTTCCGGAAGGGACAGTTGGCTACACCTTC. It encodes CASSFPEGTVGYTF.

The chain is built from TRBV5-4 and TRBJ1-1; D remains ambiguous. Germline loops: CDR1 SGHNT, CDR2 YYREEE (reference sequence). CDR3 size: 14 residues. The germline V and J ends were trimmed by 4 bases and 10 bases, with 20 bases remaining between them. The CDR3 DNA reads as TGTGCCAGCAGCCCGATGGGTCCCACCCCAGGAGCTTTCTTT. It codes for CASSPMGPTPGAFF.

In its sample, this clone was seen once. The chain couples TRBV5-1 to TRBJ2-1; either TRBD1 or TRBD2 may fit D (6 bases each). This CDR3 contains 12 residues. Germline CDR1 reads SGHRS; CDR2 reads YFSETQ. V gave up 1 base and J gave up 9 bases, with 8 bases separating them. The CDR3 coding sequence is TGCGCCAGCAGCTTGCGGGGGCTTGAGCAGTTCTTC. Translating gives CASSLRGLEQFF.

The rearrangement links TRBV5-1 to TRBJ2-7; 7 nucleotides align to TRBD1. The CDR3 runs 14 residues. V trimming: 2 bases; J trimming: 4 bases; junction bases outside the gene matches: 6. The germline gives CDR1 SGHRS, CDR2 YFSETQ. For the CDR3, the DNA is TGCGCCAGCAGCTTCGCCAGGGGGAAATACGAGCAGTACTTC. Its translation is CASSFARGKYEQYF.

CDR3 bases: TGTGCCAGCAGTGCTGGGACAGGGGGTGGGGATGAGCAGTTCTTC. Translated: CASSAGTGGGDEQFF. The V gene is TRBV6-1, the J gene TRBJ2-1; TRBD1 matches at 11 bases. This CDR3 region has 15 residues. Looked up from germline, CDR1 is MNHNS and CDR2 is SASEGT. V gave up 4 bases and J gave up 8 bases; unmatched junction bases: 7.

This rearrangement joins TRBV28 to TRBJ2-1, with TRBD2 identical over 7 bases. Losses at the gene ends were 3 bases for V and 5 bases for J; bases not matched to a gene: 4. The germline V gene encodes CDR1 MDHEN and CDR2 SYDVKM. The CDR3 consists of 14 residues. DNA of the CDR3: TGTGCCAGCAGTTTCGCGGGAGTGGACAATGAGCAGTTCTTC. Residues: CASSFAGVDNEQFF.

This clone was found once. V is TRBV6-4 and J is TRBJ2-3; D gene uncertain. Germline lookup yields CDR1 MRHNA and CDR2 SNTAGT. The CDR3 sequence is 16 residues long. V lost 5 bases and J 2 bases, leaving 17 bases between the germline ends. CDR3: CASSLIPEFNTDTQYF. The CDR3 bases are TGTGCCAGCAGTCTTATTCCCGAGTTCAACACAGATACGCAGTATTTT.

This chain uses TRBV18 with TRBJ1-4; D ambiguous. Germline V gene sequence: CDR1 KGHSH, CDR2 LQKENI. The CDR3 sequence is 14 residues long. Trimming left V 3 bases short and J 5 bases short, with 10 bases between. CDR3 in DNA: TGTGCCAGCTCACCGACGGGAATCAATGAAAAACTGTTTTTT. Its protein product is CASSPTGINEKLFF.

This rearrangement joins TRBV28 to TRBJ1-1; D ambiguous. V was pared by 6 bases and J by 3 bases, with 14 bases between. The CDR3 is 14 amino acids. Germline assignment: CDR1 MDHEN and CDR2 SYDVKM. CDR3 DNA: TGTGCCAGCAGCCAATTGCGGGTACACACTGAAGCTTTCTTT. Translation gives CASSQLRVHTEAFF.

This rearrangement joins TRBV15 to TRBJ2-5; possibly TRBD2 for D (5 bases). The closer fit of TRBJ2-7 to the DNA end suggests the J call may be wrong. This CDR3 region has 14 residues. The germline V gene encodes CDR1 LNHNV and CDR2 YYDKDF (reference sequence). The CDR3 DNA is TGTGCCACCAGCAGAGATAGCGCGGCCTACGAGCAGTACTTC. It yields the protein CATSRDSAAYEQYF.

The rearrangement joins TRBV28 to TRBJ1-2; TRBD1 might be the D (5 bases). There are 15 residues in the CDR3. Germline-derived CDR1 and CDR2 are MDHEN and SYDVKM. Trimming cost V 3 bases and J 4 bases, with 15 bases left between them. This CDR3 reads CASSFGGGYSYGYTF. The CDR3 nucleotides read TGTGCCAGCAGTTTTGGGGGGGGATATAGCTATGGCTACACCTTC.

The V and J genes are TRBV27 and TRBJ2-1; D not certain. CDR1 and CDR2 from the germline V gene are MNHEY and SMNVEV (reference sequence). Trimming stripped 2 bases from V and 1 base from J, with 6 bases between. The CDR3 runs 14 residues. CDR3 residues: CASSLTASYNEQFF. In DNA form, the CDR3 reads TGTGCCAGCAGTTTAACGGCATCCTACAATGAGCAGTTCTTC.

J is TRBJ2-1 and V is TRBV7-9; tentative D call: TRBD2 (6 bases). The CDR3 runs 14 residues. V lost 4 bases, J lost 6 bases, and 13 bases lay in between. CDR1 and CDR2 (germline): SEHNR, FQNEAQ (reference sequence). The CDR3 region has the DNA TGTGCCAGCAGCTACGGGGGAGTGGGCAATGAGCAGTTCTTC. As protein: CASSYGGVGNEQFF.

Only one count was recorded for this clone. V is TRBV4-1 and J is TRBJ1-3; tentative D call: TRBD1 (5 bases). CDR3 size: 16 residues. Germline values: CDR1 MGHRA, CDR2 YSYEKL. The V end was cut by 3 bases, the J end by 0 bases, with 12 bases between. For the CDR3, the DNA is TGCGCCAGCAGCCACGGGACGGCGAGCTCTGGAAACACCATATATTTT. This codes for CASSHGTASSGNTIYF.

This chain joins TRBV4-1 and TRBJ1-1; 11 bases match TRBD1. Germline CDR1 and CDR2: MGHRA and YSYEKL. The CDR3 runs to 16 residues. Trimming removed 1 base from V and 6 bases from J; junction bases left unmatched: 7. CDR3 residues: CASSQGTGGFGAEAFF. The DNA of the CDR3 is TGCGCCAGCAGCCAAGGGACAGGGGGCTTCGGCGCTGAAGCTTTCTTT.

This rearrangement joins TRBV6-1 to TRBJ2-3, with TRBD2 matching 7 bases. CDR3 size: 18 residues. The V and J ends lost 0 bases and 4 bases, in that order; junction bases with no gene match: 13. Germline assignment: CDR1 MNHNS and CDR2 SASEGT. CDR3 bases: TGTGCCAGCAGTGAAGCCTACGCGGGAGTTGCTGCGGCAGATACGCAGTATTTT. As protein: CASSEAYAGVAAADTQYF.

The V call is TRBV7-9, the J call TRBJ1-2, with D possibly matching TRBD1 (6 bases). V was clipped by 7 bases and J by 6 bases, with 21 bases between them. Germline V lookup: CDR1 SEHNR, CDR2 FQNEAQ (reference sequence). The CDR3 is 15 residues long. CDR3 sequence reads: CASTMTEGGLDGYTF. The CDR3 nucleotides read TGTGCCAGCACCATGACAGAGGGGGGATTGGATGGCTACACCTTC.

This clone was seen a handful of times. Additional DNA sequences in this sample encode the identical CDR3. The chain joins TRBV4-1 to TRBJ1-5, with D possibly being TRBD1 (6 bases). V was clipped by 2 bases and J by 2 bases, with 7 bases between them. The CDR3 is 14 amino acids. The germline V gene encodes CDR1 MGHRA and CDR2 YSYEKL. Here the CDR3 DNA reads TGCGCCAGCAGCCAAAGACAGGGCAATCAGCCCCAGCATTTT. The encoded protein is CASSQRQGNQPQHF.